These 15 T cell receptor beta chains came from one sample sequenced in a study of early T cells in non-severe SARS-CoV-2 infection. Each CDR3 protein is one row after TCRdb ran MiXCR on the 5' RACE reads. Seen here are over 85,000 distinct CDR3 sequences, around 13% observed once, and the top ten hold over 5%. The sample consisted of whole blood. These TCRs come from an adult who was a healthcare worker with PCR-confirmed SARS-CoV-2 infection or an uninfected control (not recorded which).

This clonotype was detected only a few times. The chain recombines TRBV6-6 with TRBJ2-3, with D maybe TRBD2 (6 bases). V lost 10 bases to trimming and J lost 1 base, with 21 bases between them. The CDR3 length is 16 residues. Germline values: CDR1 MNHNY, CDR2 SVGAGI (reference sequence). This CDR3 is CAMSSGEHHGTDTQYF. Written as DNA, the CDR3 is TGTGCCATGAGTTCGGGGGAGCATCATGGCACAGATACGCAGTATTTT.

This clonotype was counted a single time. V usage is TRBV15 and J usage is TRBJ2-1; D is perhaps TRBD2 (7 bases). The CDR3 consists of 15 residues. CDR1 is LNHNV and CDR2 is YYDKDF in the germline V gene (reference sequence). V was cut by 0 bases and J by 6 bases, with 12 bases left in between. As DNA, the CDR3 is TGTGCCACCAGCAGAGATTTGGGGGGGCCCAATGAGCAGTTCTTC. This codes for CATSRDLGGPNEQFF.

This clonotype was observed many times. V usage is TRBV23-1 and J usage is TRBJ2-7; D could derive from TRBD1 or TRBD2 (5 bases each). TRBV23-1 is flagged as an ORF with uncertain function. The V and J ends lost 6 bases and 5 bases respectively, with 23 bases between them. The CDR3 is made up of 16 amino acids. The CDR3 DNA is TGCGCCAGCAGCCATTTGGGACGGAAACTCGCCCACGAGCAGTACTTC. Translation: CASSHLGRKLAHEQYF.

This clonotype was seen more than once but under ten times. The genes are TRBV28 and TRBJ2-3; 10 bases match TRBD2. The CDR3 contains 16 residues. The V gene end was trimmed by 2 bases and the J gene end by 6 bases; junction bases not matched to a gene: 8. CDR1 is MDHEN, CDR2 SYDVKM, per germline. The CDR3: CASSLQAGGPWDTQYF. CDR3 nucleotides: TGTGCCAGCAGTTTACAAGCGGGAGGGCCCTGGGATACGCAGTATTTT.

A few counts support this clonotype. The chain recombines TRBV18 with TRBJ2-7; 9 nucleotides align to TRBD1. Germline CDR1 and CDR2: KGHSH and LQKENI. The CDR3 runs 16 residues. The trim removed 2 bases at V and 5 bases at J, leaving 10 bases unmatched. In DNA, the CDR3 is TGTGCCAGCTCACCAAGACAGGGGGGGTACGTCCACGAGCAGTACTTC. It encodes CASSPRQGGYVHEQYF.

This clonotype turned up a few times. The chain employs TRBV12-3 or TRBV12-4 and TRBJ1-6, with TRBD1 as a possible D gene (5 bases). CDR3 size: 14 residues. The V and J ends lost 10 bases and 8 bases respectively, with 18 bases between them. CDR3 sequence (DNA): TGTGCCACTGCCCGGGGCTCGGGGCATTCACCCCTCCACTTT. Translated: CATARGSGHSPLHF.

This clonotype was seen at least ten times. J is TRBJ1-5 and V is TRBV5-1, with TRBD1 identical over 8 bases. Losses at the gene ends were 2 bases for V and 8 bases for J; bases not matched to a gene: 9. Germline V gene sequence: CDR1 SGHRS, CDR2 YFSETQ. The CDR3 length is 15 residues. The CDR3 nucleotides read TGCGCCAGCAGCTTCACAGGGGGAGATATGGAGCCCCAGCATTTT. This encodes CASSFTGGDMEPQHF.

There are a few counts of this clonotype. The genes are TRBV27 and TRBJ2-5, with D perhaps TRBD1 (6 bases). The germline V and J ends were trimmed by 6 bases and 1 base, with 12 bases remaining between them. The CDR3 sequence is 14 residues long. Germline V gives CDR1 MNHEY, CDR2 SMNVEV (reference sequence). CDR3 sequence reads: CASSLRGIQETQYF. The DNA for the CDR3 is TGTGCCAGCAGCCTGAGGGGGATCCAAGAGACCCAGTACTTC.

The chain carries TRBV11-2 and TRBJ2-1, with D perhaps TRBD2 (5 bases). Trimming took 2 bases from V and 3 from J, leaving 20 bases between them. Germline V gives CDR1 SGHAT, CDR2 FQNNGV. This CDR3 region has 18 residues. CDR3 DNA: TGTGCCAGCAGCTTAAAGGTCCGGATAGTCGGGGTCTACAATGAGCAGTTCTTC. Translating it yields CASSLKVRIVGVYNEQFF.

Concerning this clonotype itself: A much bigger clone sits one base away, suggesting this may be a read error. This chain connects TRBV18 to TRBJ1-1; TRBD1 matches 8 bases. This CDR3 comprises 15 residues. Germline V gene data show CDR1 as KGHSH and CDR2 as LQKENI. The CDR3 DNA reads as TGTGTCAGCTCACCCATGACAGGGGCTGACACTGAAGCTTTCTTT. This encodes CVSSPMTGADTEAFF.

This clonotype was seen repeatedly, ten times or more. The chain has TRBV10-3 and TRBJ1-2; no clear D. Germline V lookup: CDR1 ENHRY, CDR2 SYGVKD. The V end lost 8 bases, the J end lost 4 bases, and 14 bases lay between the germline ends. The CDR3 is 13 residues long. The CDR3, as DNA: TGTGCCATCGGGGAGGGCGCTGCCTATGGCTACACCTTC. Residues: CAIGEGAAYGYTF.

CDR3 nucleotides: TGTGCCAGCACCTGGGGGGGTGGCACTGAAGCTTTCTTT. Amino acid sequence: CASTWGGGTEAFF. The gene calls are TRBV28 and TRBJ1-1, with D tentatively TRBD1 (5 bases). V lost 7 bases and J 4 bases, leaving 13 bases between the germline ends. CDR1 is MDHEN and CDR2 is SYDVKM in the germline V gene. This CDR3 spans 13 amino acids.

J is TRBJ1-1 and V is TRBV29-1; D unclear. The CDR3 is 11 residues long. Trimming removed 5 bases from V and 9 bases from J, with 13 bases in between. From germline, CDR1 is SQVTM and CDR2 ANQGSEA. In nucleotides, the CDR3 is TGCAGCGTTCTGGAGGGCAGCCAAGCTTTCTTT. Its protein product is CSVLEGSQAFF.

This clonotype was seen many times. The CDR3 is CATSDYQGDYGYTF. In DNA form, the CDR3 reads TGTGCCACCAGTGATTATCAAGGGGACTATGGCTACACCTTC. J is TRBJ1-2 and V is TRBV24-1; D might be TRBD1 (5 bases). Germline V gene lookup returns CDR1 KGHDR and CDR2 SFDVKD. This CDR3 has 14 residues. Trimming shortened V by 2 bases and J by 3 bases, and 9 bases separated the two germline ends.

The chain joins TRBV11-2 to TRBJ2-5, with D perhaps matching TRBD1 (6 bases). The length of the CDR3 is 14 residues. CDR1 and CDR2 (germline): SGHAT, FQNNGV. The V and J ends lost 2 bases and 1 base respectively, with 8 bases between them. CDR3 protein: CASSLYRAQETQYF. The DNA for the CDR3 is TGTGCCAGCAGCTTATACAGGGCCCAAGAGACCCAGTACTTC.